This is a list of T cell receptor beta chains from one sample in a study of shared clonotypes between healthy human individuals. Only in-frame clones appear in the TCRdb table, and some are missing; sequencing was by immunoSEQ multiplex PCR. The sample has millions of clones, 95% seen once. Sequenced: naive CD4+ T cells sorted from blood. All receptors derive from a man aged 18 to 35 in good health. Both conserved end residues are part of each CDR3. A D gene is named only where the DNA matches it firmly. Some rows have no size entry. The others give once, few or many, or a class for an expanded clone.

J gene,V gene,D gene,clone size,CDR3 protein,CDR3 DNA
TRBJ2-1,TRBV6-4,NA,NA,CASSEQREDNEQFF,TGTGCCAGCAGTGAACAGAGAGAAGACAATGAGCAGTTCTTC
TRBJ1-2,TRBV6-1,TRBD1,NA,CASRGTGTGNYGYTF,TGTGCCAGCAGGGGAACCGGGACAGGGAACTATGGCTACACCTTC
TRBJ2-1,TRBV6-1,NA,NA,CASTRGGNEQFF,TGTGCCAGCACCAGAGGAGGGAATGAGCAGTTCTTC
TRBJ2-3,TRBV5-4,NA,NA,CASSFRTIRASTDTQYF,TGTGCCAGCAGCTTCCGGACTATTCGAGCTAGCACAGATACGCAGTATTTT
TRBJ2-3,TRBV6-6,NA,few,CASSAWGNQDTQYF,TGTGCCAGCAGTGCCTGGGGCAATCAAGATACGCAGTATTTT
TRBJ2-3,TRBV11-3,TRBD2,NA,CASSLGGLAGDTQYF,TGTGCCAGCAGCTTGGGGGGACTAGCTGGAGATACGCAGTATTTT
TRBJ2-5,TRBV30,NA,NA,CAWRGQGKETQYF,TGTGCCTGGAGGGGCCAGGGGAAAGAGACCCAGTACTTC
TRBJ1-2,TRBV30,NA,NA,CAWERYYGYTF,TGTGCCTGGGAGAGGTACTATGGCTACACCTTC
TRBJ2-4,TRBV5-4,TRBD1,NA,CASSSPGTGGVDIQYF,TGTGCCAGCAGCTCCCCCGGGACAGGGGGCGTGGACATTCAGTACTTC
TRBJ2-5,TRBV5-1,NA,NA,CASSWGRGQETQYF,TGCGCCAGCAGCTGGGGAAGGGGTCAAGAGACCCAGTACTTC
TRBJ1-4,TRBV18,NA,NA,CASSPQAGSSEKLFF,TGTGCCAGCTCACCACAGGCAGGTAGCTCTGAAAAACTGTTTTTT
TRBJ1-2,TRBV4-3,NA,NA,CASSQHRINYGYTF,TGCGCCAGCAGCCAGCACAGGATTAACTATGGCTACACCTTC
TRBJ2-7,TRBV30,NA,NA,CAWASGAGLIGQYF,TGTGCCTGGGCCTCAGGAGCCGGGTTGATAGGGCAGTACTTC
TRBJ1-1,TRBV7-8,TRBD1,NA,CASSPRTGTQNTEAFF,TGTGCCAGCAGCCCGAGGACAGGGACCCAGAACACTGAAGCTTTCTTT
TRBJ2-1,TRBV9,TRBD2,NA,CASSVGSGTSGKTGNEQFF,TGTGCCAGCAGCGTAGGCAGCGGGACTAGCGGCAAAACGGGTAATGAGCAGTTCTTC
TRBJ2-6,TRBV6-1,NA,NA,CASRWAGANVLTF,TGTGCCAGCCGGTGGGCCGGGGCCAACGTCCTGACTTTC
TRBJ1-3,TRBV5-6,NA,NA,CASNIGTFSGNTIYF,TGTGCCAGCAACATAGGAACCTTCTCTGGAAACACCATATATTTT
TRBJ2-5,TRBV5-6,TRBD2,once,CASSRTSGGARQETQYF,TGTGCCAGCAGCCGGACTAGCGGGGGGGCTCGGCAAGAGACCCAGTACTTC
TRBJ1-2,TRBV28,NA,NA,CASSGGALLLNYGYTF,TGTGCCAGCAGTGGGGGAGCCCTCCTTCTTAACTATGGCTACACCTTC
TRBJ1-6,TRBV14,NA,NA,CASSQDPDGGRGSPLHF,TGTGCCAGCAGCCAAGATCCGGATGGGGGGAGGGGTTCACCCCTCCACTTT
TRBJ2-7,TRBV9,TRBD2,NA,CASSVGTSGRAVQYF,TGTGCCAGCAGCGTAGGGACTAGCGGGAGGGCCGTGCAGTACTTC
TRBJ2-5,TRBV6-5,NA,NA,CANNREETQYF,TGTGCCAACAACAGGGAAGAGACCCAGTACTTC
TRBJ1-4,TRBV5-1,NA,NA,CASSKISHNEKLFF,TGCGCCAGCAGCAAGATCAGTCATAATGAAAAACTGTTTTTT
TRBJ1-3,TRBV6-1,TRBD1,NA,CASTGGASGNTIYF,TGTGCCAGCACAGGGGGCGCGTCTGGAAACACCATATATTTT
TRBJ1-1,TRBV28,TRBD1,NA,CASSLPGGTEAFF,TGTGCCAGCAGTTTGCCAGGGGGCACTGAAGCTTTCTTT
TRBJ1-2,TRBV5-4,TRBD1,NA,CASSLTPGGVNGYTF,TGTGCCAGCAGCTTGACCCCAGGGGGAGTAAATGGCTACACCTTC
TRBJ1-1,TRBV19,TRBD1,NA,CASVTGGKNTEAFF,TGTGCCAGTGTCACAGGGGGCAAAAACACTGAAGCTTTCTTT
TRBJ2-7,TRBV5-1,NA,NA,CASSLGGSSYEQYF,TGCGCCAGCAGCTTAGGTGGGAGCTCCTACGAGCAGTACTTC
TRBJ2-7,TRBV7-3,TRBD1,NA,CASSLTGTAGEQYF,TGTGCCAGCAGCTTAACGGGGACAGCCGGCGAGCAGTACTTC
TRBJ2-3,TRBV11-2,TRBD1,NA,CASSLDDRGSTDTQYF,TGTGCCAGCAGCTTAGACGACAGGGGGAGCACAGATACGCAGTATTTT
TRBJ2-3,TRBV5-4,TRBD1,NA,CASSLDRVSSDTQYF,TGTGCCAGCAGCCTGGACAGGGTATCTTCAGATACGCAGTATTTT
TRBJ1-1,TRBV27,NA,NA,CASSYAGSRLEAFF,TGTGCCAGCAGTTATGCCGGCTCCCGTCTAGAAGCTTTCTTT
TRBJ1-6,TRBV30,NA,NA,CALNTGSSYNSPLHF,TGTGCCCTTAACACGGGGAGCTCCTATAATTCACCCCTCCACTTT
TRBJ1-5,TRBV5-5,TRBD1,NA,CASSLGTGGSQPQHF,TGTGCCAGCAGCTTGGGAACAGGGGGAAGTCAGCCCCAGCATTTT
TRBJ2-1,TRBV7-2,TRBD2,NA,CASRPAGLSTYNEQFF,TGTGCCAGCAGACCCGCGGGACTATCGACCTACAATGAGCAGTTCTTC
TRBJ2-3,TRBV14,TRBD2,NA,CASSLSGSLTDTQYF,TGTGCCAGCAGCCTTAGCGGGAGCCTCACAGATACGCAGTATTTT
TRBJ1-1,TRBV5-1,TRBD1,few,CASSLQGDTEAFF,TGCGCCAGCAGCTTACAGGGGGACACTGAAGCTTTCTTT
TRBJ2-1,TRBV7-2,NA,NA,CASSLGGSDYNEQFF,TGTGCCAGCAGCTTAGGTGGGAGCGACTACAATGAGCAGTTCTTC
TRBJ2-7,TRBV6-6,NA,NA,CASSYGGLGYEQYF,TGTGCCAGCAGTTACGGAGGATTGGGGTACGAGCAGTACTTC
TRBJ1-3,TRBV6-5,NA,NA,CASTRGRHSGNTIYF,TGTGCCAGCACCCGGGGACGTCACTCTGGAAACACCATATATTTT
TRBJ2-7,TRBV11-2,TRBD2,NA,CASTQPGRGLAGVGYEQYF,TGTGCCAGCACCCAGCCCGGGCGGGGACTAGCGGGAGTAGGGTACGAGCAGTACTTC
TRBJ2-1,TRBV4-2,NA,NA,CASSQGGDPGDEQFF,TGTGCCAGCAGCCAAGGCGGGGACCCAGGGGATGAGCAGTTCTTC
TRBJ2-4,TRBV6-1,NA,NA,CASSRDGNIQYF,TGTGCCAGCAGTCGGGACGGCAACATTCAGTACTTC